These T cell receptor beta chains were read from a single sample in a study of blood T cell repertoires in COVID-19. Repertoires were generated with immunoSEQ multiplex PCR, while TCRdb's copy carries only in-frame clones and drops some. Of over 200,000 clones in the sample, around 90% were seen once. Sequencing input: peripheral blood. The receptors originated from a man younger than 30 with active or convalescent COVID-19. Both conserved end residues are part of each CDR3. D genes are given only for firm matches. A clone size is listed for some rows: how often the clone was seen (once, few, many), or a class if it is expanded.

clone size,J gene,V gene,D gene,CDR3 protein,CDR3 DNA
.,TRBJ2-1,TRBV7-2,TRBD2,CASSLVGGGWNEQFF,TGTGCCAGCAGCTTAGTGGGCGGGGGGTGGAATGAGCAGTTCTTC
.,TRBJ2-3,TRBV7-9,TRBD2,CASSLNPREPGTDTQYF,TGTGCCAGCAGCTTAAACCCGCGGGAGCCTGGCACAGATACGCAGTATTTT
.,TRBJ1-2,TRBV6-4,TRBD1,CASSVEGGAVRGYTF,TGTGCCAGCAGTGTCGAAGGGGGCGCGGTTAGGGGCTACACCTTC
.,TRBJ2-7,TRBV2,.,CASSDRVRSSYEQYF,TGTGCCAGCAGTGATCGGGTAAGAAGCTCCTACGAGCAGTACTTC
.,TRBJ1-1,TRBV19,TRBD1,CASSTTGAPTTEAFF,TGTGCCAGTAGTACGACAGGGGCGCCGACAACTGAAGCTTTCTTT
.,TRBJ2-7,TRBV5-1,TRBD1,CASSFGQGSYEQYF,TGCGCCAGCAGCTTTGGACAGGGGAGCTACGAGCAGTACTTC
.,TRBJ2-1,TRBV6-5,.,CASSRLEEEFF,TGTGCCAGCAGTAGACTAGAGGAGGAGTTCTTC
.,TRBJ2-1,TRBV9,TRBD2,CASSVATSARHNEQFF,TGTGCCAGCAGCGTAGCGACTAGCGCCCGCCACAATGAGCAGTTCTTC
.,TRBJ1-2,TRBV10-2,TRBD1,CASSDLTGGGYTF,TGCGCCAGCAGTGACTTGACAGGGGGCGGCTACACCTTC
.,TRBJ1-3,TRBV6-6,.,CASNARVTPGENTIYF,TGTGCCAGCAATGCCAGGGTAACACCTGGGGAAAACACCATATATTTT
few,TRBJ1-1,TRBV7-9,.,CASLRTVNTEAFF,TGTGCCAGCCTTCGGACAGTGAACACTGAAGCTTTCTTT
.,TRBJ2-3,TRBV4-2,.,CASSQDLLGVDTQYF,TGTGCCAGCAGCCAAGATCTACTAGGCGTGGATACGCAGTATTTT
.,TRBJ2-5,TRBV2,.,CASEGVGSQETQYF,TGTGCCAGCGAGGGAGTGGGGAGCCAAGAGACCCAGTACTTC
.,TRBJ1-2,TRBV14,.,CARPLEGCPYGYTF,TGTGCCAGGCCCTTAGAGGGCTGCCCCTATGGCTACACCTTC
.,TRBJ1-1,TRBV2,TRBD1,CASSETGGVGNTEAFF,TGTGCCAGCAGTGAAACAGGGGGCGTCGGGAACACTGAAGCTTTCTTT
.,TRBJ2-1,TRBV27,TRBD2,CASSSSSGGVYNEQFF,TGTGCCAGCAGTTCTTCTAGCGGGGGGGTCTACAATGAGCAGTTCTTC
.,TRBJ1-1,TRBV11-2,.,CASSLVGGGTEAFF,TGTGCCAGCAGCTTAGTAGGGGGGGGAACTGAAGCTTTCTTT
.,TRBJ2-5,TRBV11-3,TRBD2,CASSLTSGSGETQYF,TGTGCCAGCAGCTTAACTAGCGGGAGTGGAGAGACCCAGTACTTC
.,TRBJ1-1,TRBV7-3,TRBD1,CASSRGQGNTEAFF,TGTGCCAGCAGCCGAGGACAGGGGAACACTGAAGCTTTCTTT
once,TRBJ2-2,TRBV11-2,.,CASSLGFRDPGELFF,TGTGCCAGCAGCTTAGGCTTCCGCGATCCCGGGGAGCTGTTTTTT
.,TRBJ1-3,TRBV28,.,CASTERVTGNTIYF,TGTGCCAGCACCGAGAGGGTGACTGGAAACACCATATATTTT
.,TRBJ2-7,TRBV6-5,TRBD2,CASSPPGLAGDEQYF,TGTGCCAGCAGTCCACCGGGACTAGCGGGAGACGAGCAGTACTTC